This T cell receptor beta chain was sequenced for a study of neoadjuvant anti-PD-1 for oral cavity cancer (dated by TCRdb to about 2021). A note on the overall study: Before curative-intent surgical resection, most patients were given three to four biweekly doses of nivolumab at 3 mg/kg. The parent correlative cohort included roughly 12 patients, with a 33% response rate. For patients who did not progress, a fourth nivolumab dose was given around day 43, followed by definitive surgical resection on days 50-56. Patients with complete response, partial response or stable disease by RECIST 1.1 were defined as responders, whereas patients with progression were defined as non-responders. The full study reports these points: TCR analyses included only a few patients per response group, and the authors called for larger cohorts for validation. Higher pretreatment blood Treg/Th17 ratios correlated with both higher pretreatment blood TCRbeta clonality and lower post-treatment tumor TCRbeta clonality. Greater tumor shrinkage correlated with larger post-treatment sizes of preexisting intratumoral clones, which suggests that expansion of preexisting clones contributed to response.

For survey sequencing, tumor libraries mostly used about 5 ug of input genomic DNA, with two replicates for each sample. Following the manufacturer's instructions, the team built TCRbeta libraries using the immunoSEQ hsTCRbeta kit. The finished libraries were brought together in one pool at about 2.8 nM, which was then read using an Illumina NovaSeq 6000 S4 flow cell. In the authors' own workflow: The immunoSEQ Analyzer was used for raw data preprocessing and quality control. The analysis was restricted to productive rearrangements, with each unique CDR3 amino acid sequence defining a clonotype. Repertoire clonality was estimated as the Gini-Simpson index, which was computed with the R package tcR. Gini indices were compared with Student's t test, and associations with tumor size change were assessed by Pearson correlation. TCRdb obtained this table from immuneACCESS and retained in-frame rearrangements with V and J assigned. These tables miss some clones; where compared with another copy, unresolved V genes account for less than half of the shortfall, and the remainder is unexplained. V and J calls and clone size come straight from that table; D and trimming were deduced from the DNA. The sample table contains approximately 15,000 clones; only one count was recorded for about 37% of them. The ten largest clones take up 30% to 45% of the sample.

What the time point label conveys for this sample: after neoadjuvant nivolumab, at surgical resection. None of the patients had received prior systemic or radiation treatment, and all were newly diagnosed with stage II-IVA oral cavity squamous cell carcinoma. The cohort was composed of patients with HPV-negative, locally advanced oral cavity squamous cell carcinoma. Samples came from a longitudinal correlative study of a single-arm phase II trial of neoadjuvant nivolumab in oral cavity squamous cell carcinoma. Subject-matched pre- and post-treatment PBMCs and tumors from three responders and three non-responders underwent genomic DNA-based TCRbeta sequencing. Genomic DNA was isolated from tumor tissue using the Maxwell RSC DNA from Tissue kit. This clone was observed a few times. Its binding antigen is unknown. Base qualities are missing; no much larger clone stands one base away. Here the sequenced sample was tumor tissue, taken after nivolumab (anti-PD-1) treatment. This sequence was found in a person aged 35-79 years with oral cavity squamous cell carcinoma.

This receptor has the CDR3 CASSVGTGIYEQYF. The DNA sequence reads TGTGCCAGCAGCGTCGGGACAGGGATCTACGAGCAGTACTTC. The rearrangement joined TRBV9 to TRBJ2-7, with 9 central nucleotides matching TRBD1. Here V drops 2 bases and J drops 3 bases, and the junction holds 3 bases not matched to any gene. Including the terminal cysteine and phenylalanine, the CDR3 comprises 14 residues. The entry retains the CDR3 DNA only, 42 bases that are in frame from base 1. For CDR1 and CDR2, the germline V gene lists SGDLS and YYNGEE.